This is a list of T cell receptor beta chains from one sample in a study of patients and donors after allogeneic stem cell transplantation. TCRdb reanalysed the RT-PCR reads using MiXCR and keeps one entry per CDR3 protein. The table has fewer than 25,000 distinct CDR3 sequences, less than 45% seen once. Sequenced sample: blood, either unsorted or a sorted T cell fraction (not recorded which). The receptors stem from a human donor who was either an allogeneic HSCT recipient or a stem cell or donor lymphocyte infusion donor (not recorded which). It is not recorded whose cells these are; they may come from a transplant donor. Both conserved end residues are part of each CDR3. D genes are given only for firm matches. Size is omitted from some rows. Given values are once, few, many or a class for expanded clones.

>NA|TRBJ2-1|TRBD2|TRBV7-9
CASSPTSGRALSAFF
TGTGCCAGCAGCCCGACTAGCGGGAGGGCCCTCTCGGCGTTCTTC
>NA|TRBJ2-3|NA|TRBV5-1
CASSFDGINTDTQYF
TGCGCCAGCAGCTTTGACGGAATAAACACAGATACGCAGTATTTT
>NA|TRBJ1-2|NA|TRBV20-1
CSAVAGGPSGGYTF
TGCAGTGCTGTCGCCGGTGGGCCCAGCGGTGGCTACACCTTC
>NA|TRBJ1-2|TRBD1|TRBV3-1
CASSQLGTGLGYTF
TGTGCCAGCAGCCAACTCGGGACAGGGCTGGGCTACACCTTC
>NA|TRBJ2-1|TRBD2|TRBV6-5
CASSDVGGTSGFYNEQFF
TGTGCCAGCAGTGATGTTGGCGGGACTAGCGGGTTTTACAATGAGCAGTTCTTC
>NA|TRBJ2-3|NA|TRBV27
CASSFTPGVTDTQYF
TGTGCCAGCAGTTTCACACCGGGGGTCACAGATACGCAGTATTTT
>NA|TRBJ1-2|NA|TRBV27
CASSLSDPQEGGYTF
TGTGCCAGCAGTTTATCGGACCCCCAGGAGGGTGGCTACACCTTC
>NA|TRBJ1-4|TRBD1|TRBV11-2
CASSLRGQAGNEKLFF
TGTGCCAGCAGCTTAAGGGGACAGGCGGGGAATGAAAAACTGTTTTTT
>NA|TRBJ1-4|NA|TRBV28
CASSYSGTVNEKLFF
TGTGCCAGCAGCTACTCCGGGACGGTAAATGAAAAACTGTTTTTT
>few|TRBJ1-1|NA|TRBV5-1
CASSLQPRVGTEAFF
TGCGCCAGCAGCTTGCAGCCCAGGGTTGGAACTGAAGCTTTCTTT
>few|TRBJ1-1|NA|TRBV7-8
CASSLVTGNTEAFF
TGTGCCAGCAGCTTAGTGACGGGGAACACTGAAGCTTTCTTT
>NA|TRBJ1-3|NA|TRBV7-8
CASSLMFLGAPGNTIYF
TGTGCCAGCAGCTTAATGTTCCTAGGGGCGCCAGGAAACACCATATATTTT
>NA|TRBJ2-2|NA|TRBV11-3
CASRSTVNTGELFF
TGTGCCAGCAGGTCGACAGTAAACACCGGGGAGCTGTTTTTT
>few|TRBJ1-1|NA|TRBV20-1
CSARDVGGTEAFF
TGCAGTGCTAGAGATGTTGGGGGGACTGAAGCTTTCTTT
>NA|TRBJ1-1|TRBD1|TRBV12-3/TRBV12-4
CASRQTGRDTEAFF
TGTGCCAGCAGACAGACAGGGAGAGACACTGAAGCTTTCTTT
>few|TRBJ1-2|NA|TRBV6-6
CASRRWEVNYGYTF
TGTGCCAGCAGACGCTGGGAGGTTAACTATGGCTACACCTTC
>NA|TRBJ1-1|TRBD1|TRBV27
CASSWTGGFTEAFF
TGTGCCAGCAGTTGGACAGGGGGTTTTACTGAAGCTTTCTTT
>NA|TRBJ1-4|NA|TRBV27
CASRPLLGVATNEKLFF
TGTGCCAGCAGACCTCTACTGGGGGTTGCAACTAATGAAAAACTGTTTTTT
>NA|TRBJ2-6|NA|TRBV11-2
CASSLAPGLGASGANVLTF
TGTGCCAGCAGCTTAGCCCCGGGTCTAGGGGCCTCTGGGGCCAACGTCCTGACTTTC
>NA|TRBJ1-5|TRBD1|TRBV7-9
CASSRQGGQPQHF
TGTGCCAGCAGCCGACAGGGTGGTCAGCCCCAGCATTTT